This paragraph covers one T cell receptor beta chain sequence. Its antigen remains unidentified. CDR3 length: 15 residues. The germline CDR1 and CDR2 sequences are SGHVS and FNYEAQ. V shed 4 bases and J 1 base; nucleotides not matched to a gene: 5. The entry originates in a study of TIL therapy for anti-PD-1-resistant metastatic lung cancer. Whole-study context: Tumors had a median PD-L1 proportion score of more than 5%.

As to time point: pre-treatment sample, taken before nivolumab and TIL therapy. Pleural nodules or supraclavicular lymph nodes made up most of the excised metastases sampled. The immunoSEQ assay was v3. Some clones are missing from TCRdb's copy, which holds only in-frame ones; the method was immunoSEQ multiplex PCR. This sample has 25,000 to 30,000 clones, with approximately 63% found just once. Points from the study as a whole: Many TIL product clones were absent from baseline tumor, suggesting clonal contraction. Compared with baseline intratumoral T cells, expanded TIL cultures were more clonal and less diverse (around 6% vs 30%).

The origin of this receptor is a woman aged 25 to 80 with non-small cell lung cancer. The sample in question was tumor tissue, obtained at baseline. The chain recombines TRBV7-6 with TRBJ2-7; TRBD1 matches at 9 bases. This CDR3 is CASSSAGTGSYEQYF. CDR3 nucleotides: TGTGCCAGCAGCTCTGCCGGGACAGGGTCCTACGAGCAGTACTTC.